This T cell receptor beta chain was profiled in a study of T cell repertoires in ileal Crohn's disease. A word on this clone: Its antigen is currently unknown.

This CDR3 is built from 18 residues. Trimming took 5 bases from V and 1 from J; bases not matched to a gene: 13. Germline V gives CDR1 MNHEY, CDR2 SMNVEV (reference sequence). The protocol was immunoSEQ multiplex PCR, while the TCRdb copy is restricted to in-frame clones and leaves out a portion. In the table there are roughly 740 clones, roughly four fifths of which are singletons. Adults with ileal or ileocolonic Crohn's disease and an indication for resection were eligible. Broader study findings: All patients with clonality above 26.8% had endoscopic recurrence.

The sequence came from an adult with Crohn's disease. The chain uses TRBV27 and TRBJ2-3, with 9 bases that match TRBD2. Sequencing input: ileal tissue. CDR3 protein: CASSPSGGIAGGTDTQYF. CDR3 nucleotide sequence: TGTGCCAGCAGTCCGTCGGGGGGAATAGCGGGGGGCACAGATACGCAGTATTTT.